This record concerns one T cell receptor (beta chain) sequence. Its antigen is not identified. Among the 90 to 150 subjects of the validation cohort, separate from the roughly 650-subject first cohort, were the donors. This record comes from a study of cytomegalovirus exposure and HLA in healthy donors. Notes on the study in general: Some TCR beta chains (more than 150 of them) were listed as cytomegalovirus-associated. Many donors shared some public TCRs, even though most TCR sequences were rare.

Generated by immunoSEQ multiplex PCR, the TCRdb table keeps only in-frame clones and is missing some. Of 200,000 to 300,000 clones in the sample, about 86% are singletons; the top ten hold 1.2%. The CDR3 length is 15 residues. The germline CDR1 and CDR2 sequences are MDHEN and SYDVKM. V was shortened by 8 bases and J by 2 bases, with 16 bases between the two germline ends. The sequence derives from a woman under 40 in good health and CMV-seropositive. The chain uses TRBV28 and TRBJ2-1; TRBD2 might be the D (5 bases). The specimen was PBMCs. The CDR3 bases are TGTGCCAGCCGGACTCAGGCCCGCCCCTACAATGAGCAGTTCTTC. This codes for CASRTQARPYNEQFF.